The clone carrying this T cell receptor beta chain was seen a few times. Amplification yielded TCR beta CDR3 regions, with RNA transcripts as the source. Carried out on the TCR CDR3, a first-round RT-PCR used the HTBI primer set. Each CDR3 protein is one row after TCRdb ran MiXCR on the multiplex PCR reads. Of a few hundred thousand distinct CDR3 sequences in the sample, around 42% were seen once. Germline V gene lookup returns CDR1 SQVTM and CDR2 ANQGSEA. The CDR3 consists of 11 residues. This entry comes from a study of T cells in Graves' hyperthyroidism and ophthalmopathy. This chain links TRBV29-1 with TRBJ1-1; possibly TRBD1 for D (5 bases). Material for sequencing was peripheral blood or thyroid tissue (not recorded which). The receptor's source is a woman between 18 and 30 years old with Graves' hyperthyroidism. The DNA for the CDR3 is TGCAGTGTCCCGGGGGGCACTGAAGCTTTCTTT. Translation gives CSVPGGTEAFF.